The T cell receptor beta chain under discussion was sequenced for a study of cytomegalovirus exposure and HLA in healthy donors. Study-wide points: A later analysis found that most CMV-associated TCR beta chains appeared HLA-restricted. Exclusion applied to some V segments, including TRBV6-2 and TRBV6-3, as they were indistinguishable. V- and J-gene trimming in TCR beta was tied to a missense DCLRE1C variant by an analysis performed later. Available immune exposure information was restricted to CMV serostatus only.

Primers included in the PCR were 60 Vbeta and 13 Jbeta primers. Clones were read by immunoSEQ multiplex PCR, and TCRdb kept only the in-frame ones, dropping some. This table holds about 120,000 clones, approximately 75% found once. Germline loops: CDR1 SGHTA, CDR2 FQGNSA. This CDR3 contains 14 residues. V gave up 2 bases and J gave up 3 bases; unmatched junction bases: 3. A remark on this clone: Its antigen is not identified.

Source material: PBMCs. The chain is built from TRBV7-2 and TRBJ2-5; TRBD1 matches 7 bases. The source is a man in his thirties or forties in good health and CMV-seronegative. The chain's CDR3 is CASSLSGTEETQYF. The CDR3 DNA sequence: TGTGCCAGCAGCTTATCCGGGACAGAAGAGACCCAGTACTTC.